Detailed here is one T cell receptor (beta chain). Its cognate antigen is unknown. These data are taken from a study of blood T cells in healthy people across ages. Overall study findings and caveats: Naive and antigen-experienced cells could not be conclusively compared, given unsorted PBMCs.

Primers used in a second PCR of about 7 to 12 cycles were a sample-barcoded 5' primer and a J-beta primer mix. TCRdb analysed the 5' RACE reads with MiXCR anew, one entry per CDR3 protein. The repertoire consists of 700,000 to 900,000 distinct CDR3 sequences, with around half occurring once and the leading ten covering about 38%. V dropped 6 bases and J dropped 6; count of bases not matched to a gene: 7. Germline CDR1 reads DFQATT; CDR2 reads SNEGSKA (reference sequence). The CDR3 runs 12 residues. The chain combines TRBV20-1 with TRBJ2-7, with 8 bases that match TRBD2. Material: blood. The TCR was taken from an elderly man in good health. In nucleotides, the CDR3 is TGCAGTGCAGCGGGAGAGCCCTTCGAGCAGTACTTC. Its translation: CSAAGEPFEQYF.